This T cell receptor (beta chain) came from a study of blood T cell repertoires in COVID-19. Study information: PBMCs, B-cell-depleted T cells, or T cells were the source of the cDNA or gDNA that made up the material.

Generated by immunoSEQ multiplex PCR, the TCRdb table keeps only in-frame clones and is missing some. The repertoire consists of a few hundred thousand clones, with 75% to 90% occurring once and the leading ten covering 2.4%. Per germline, CDR1 LGHDT and CDR2 YNNKEL (reference sequence). V lost 4 bases to trimming and J lost 3 bases; unmatched junction nucleotides: 6. The CDR3 length is 15 residues. Enrollees, about 18 to 89 years old, lived in some 24 US areas. Clinical history reported by participants formed the basis on which cohorts were assigned. Resolution of symptoms, clearance, or two negative PCRs was present in recovered Cohort 3 donors.

The receptor was derived from a woman aged 18-29 years who had recovered from COVID-19. The chain combines TRBV3-1 (or the pseudogene TRBV3-2) with TRBJ1-1, with TRBD1 matching 9 bases. What was sequenced was PBMCs or T cells enriched from blood (not recorded which). The CDR3 sequence: CASSPRQGGDTEAFF. In nucleotides, the CDR3 is TGTGCCAGCAGCCCGCGACAGGGGGGCGACACTGAAGCTTTCTTT.